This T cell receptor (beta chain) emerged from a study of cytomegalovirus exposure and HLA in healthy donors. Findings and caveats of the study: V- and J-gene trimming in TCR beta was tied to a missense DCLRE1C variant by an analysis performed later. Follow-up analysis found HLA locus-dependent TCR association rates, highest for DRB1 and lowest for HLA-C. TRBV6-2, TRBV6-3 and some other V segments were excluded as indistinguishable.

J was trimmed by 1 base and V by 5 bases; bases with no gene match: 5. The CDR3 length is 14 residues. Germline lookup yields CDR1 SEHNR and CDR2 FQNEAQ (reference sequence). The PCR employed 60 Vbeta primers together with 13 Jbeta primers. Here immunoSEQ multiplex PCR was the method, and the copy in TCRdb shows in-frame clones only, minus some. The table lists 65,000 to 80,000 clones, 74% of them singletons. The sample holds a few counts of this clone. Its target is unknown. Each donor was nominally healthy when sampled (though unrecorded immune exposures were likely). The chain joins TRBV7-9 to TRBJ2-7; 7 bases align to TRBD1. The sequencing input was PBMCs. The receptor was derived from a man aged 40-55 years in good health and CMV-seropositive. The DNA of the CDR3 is TGTGCCAGCAGCAACCCGGGACAGTCCTACGAGCAGTACTTC. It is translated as CASSNPGQSYEQYF. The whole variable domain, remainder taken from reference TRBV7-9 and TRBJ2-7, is DTGVSQNPRHKITKRGQNVTFRCDPISEHNRLYWYRQTLGQGPEFLTYFQNEAQLEKSRLLSDRFSAERPKGSFSTLEIQRTEQGDSAMYLCASSNPGQSYEQYFGPGTRLTVT.